The 25 T cell receptor beta chains listed next were all sequenced from one sample in a study of blood T cell repertoires in COVID-19. Repertoires were generated with immunoSEQ multiplex PCR, while TCRdb's copy carries only in-frame clones and drops some. This table holds about 140,000 clones, approximately 87% found once. Sample: peripheral blood. These receptor sequences come from a man aged 50 to 59 who had recovered from COVID-19.

The genes are TRBV23-1 and TRBJ2-1, with D possibly matching TRBD2 (6 bases). TRBV23-1 is an ORF, and what it does is uncertain. V lost 0 bases, J lost 2 bases, and 17 bases lay in between. The CDR3 covers 18 residues. This CDR3 reads CASSQSTRDSSPYNEQFF. In nucleotides, the CDR3 is TGCGCCAGCAGTCAATCGACGAGGGACTCCTCACCCTACAATGAGCAGTTCTTC.

V is TRBV6-5 and J is TRBJ1-2; D not resolved. Trimming left V 6 bases short and J 2 bases short, with 7 bases between. CDR3 length: 12 residues. Germline-derived CDR1 and CDR2 are MNHEY and SVGAGI. CDR3 residues: CASRRFNYGYTF. In nucleotides, the CDR3 is TGTGCCAGCAGGAGATTCAACTATGGCTACACCTTC.

The chain links TRBV19 to TRBJ1-5; no definite D call. The CDR3 runs 10 residues. Germline CDR1 and CDR2: LNHDA and SQIVND (reference sequence). Trimming stripped 9 bases from V and 9 bases from J, with 9 bases between. The CDR3 reads CASGLGPQHF. CDR3 coding DNA: TGTGCCAGCGGACTCGGGCCCCAGCATTTT.

As DNA, the CDR3 is TGTGCCAGCAGTAAAAGAGTCCCGGGACAGATGAACACCGGGGAGCTGTTTTTT. It is translated as CASSKRVPGQMNTGELFF. The chain recombines TRBV6-2 or TRBV6-3 with TRBJ2-2; 7 positions match TRBD1. CDR1 MNHEY and CDR2 SVGEGT come from the germline V gene. The J segment lost 1 base and the V segment lost 5 bases, leaving 13 bases of the junction unmatched. This CDR3 comprises 18 residues.

The chain couples TRBV2 to TRBJ1-5; a possible D gene is TRBD1 (6 bases). This CDR3 has 13 residues. Looked up from germline, CDR1 is SNHLY and CDR2 is FYNNEI. The V and J ends lost 5 bases and 3 bases respectively, with 8 bases between them. The chain's CDR3 is CASSTGSNQPQHF. The CDR3 nucleotides read TGTGCCAGCAGTACAGGGTCCAATCAGCCCCAGCATTTT.

The chain is built from TRBV19 and TRBJ2-7; no definite D call. V lost 3 bases to trimming and J lost 2 bases, with 11 bases between them. This CDR3 is 14 amino acids long. Germline loops: CDR1 LNHDA, CDR2 SQIVND (reference sequence). CDR3 sequence reads: CASSMELTPYEQYF. CDR3 in DNA: TGTGCCAGTAGTATGGAACTAACACCCTACGAGCAGTACTTC.

The gene calls are TRBV9 and TRBJ1-2; 7 bases are a match to TRBD1. The CDR3 is made up of 14 amino acids. Germline V gives CDR1 SGDLS, CDR2 YYNGEE. With V trimmed by 4 bases and J by 4 bases, 7 bases remained unmatched. This CDR3 is CASSPGDSIYGYTF. CDR3 nucleotide sequence: TGTGCCAGCAGCCCGGGGGACAGCATCTATGGCTACACCTTC.

The CDR3 DNA sequence: TGTGCCAGCAGCGTAACGGGACAGGGGGCGGACAGTGAAGCTTTCTTT. Translation: CASSVTGQGADSEAFF. V usage is TRBV9 and J usage is TRBJ1-1; the match to TRBD1 covers 12 bases. Germline values: CDR1 SGDLS, CDR2 YYNGEE. With V trimmed by 1 base and J by 7 bases, 8 bases remained unmatched. The CDR3 consists of 16 residues.

V and J are TRBV4-1 and TRBJ1-1; 7 bases map to TRBD1. The CDR3 runs 15 residues. The germline V gene has CDR1 MGHRA and CDR2 YSYEKL. The V segment lost 4 bases and the J segment 4 bases; nucleotides outside the gene matches: 9. The CDR3 reads CASSPNRGSGTEAFF. The CDR3 DNA is TGCGCCAGCAGCCCGAACAGGGGATCGGGCACTGAAGCTTTCTTT.

This clone has just one count. The chain has TRBV5-6 and TRBJ1-2, with D tentatively TRBD1 (6 bases). This CDR3 contains 14 residues. The V and J ends lost 0 bases and 5 bases respectively, with 11 bases between them. The germline CDR1 and CDR2 sequences are SGHDT and YYEEEE. This chain's CDR3 is CASSLAQGKYGYTF. The DNA of the CDR3 is TGTGCCAGCAGCTTGGCCCAGGGGAAATATGGCTACACCTTC.

The chain is built from TRBV6-5 and TRBJ1-1; tentative D call: TRBD1 (6 bases). The CDR3 covers 13 residues. Trimming removed 6 bases from V and 11 bases from J, with 19 bases in between. Germline V gives CDR1 MNHEY, CDR2 SVGAGI. The CDR3 loop reads CASRVGQGFSAFF. The CDR3 coding sequence is TGTGCCAGCAGGGTGGGGCAGGGGTTTTCGGCTTTCTTT.

The table lists this clone with many counts. This chain links TRBV6-4 with TRBJ2-1, with TRBD2 identical over 7 bases. The junction had 5 bases not matched to a gene; V was cut back by 4 bases and J by 2 bases. Germline lookup yields CDR1 MRHNA and CDR2 SNTAGT. The CDR3 covers 15 residues. The CDR3 DNA reads as TGTGCCAGCAGTGTCGGACTAGAAGCCTACAATGAGCAGTTCTTC. Translated: CASSVGLEAYNEQFF.

This clone has more than one count but fewer than ten. This chain links TRBV5-1 with TRBJ1-3; D is possibly TRBD1 (5 bases). V was clipped by 4 bases and J by 0 bases, with 8 bases between them. Germline V gives CDR1 SGHRS, CDR2 YFSETQ. The CDR3 covers 14 residues. CDR3 bases: TGCGCCAGCAGCCCGGACACCTCTGGAAACACCATATATTTT. Its protein product is CASSPDTSGNTIYF.

The chain carries TRBV5-1 and TRBJ1-2, with 10 bases aligning to TRBD1. CDR3 length: 15 residues. The germline V gene has CDR1 SGHRS and CDR2 YFSETQ. With 4 bases clipped from V and 7 bases from J, the junction kept 10 bases outside the gene matches. CDR3 protein: CASSGETGGGRGYTF. As DNA, the CDR3 is TGCGCCAGCAGCGGAGAGACAGGGGGCGGTCGTGGCTACACCTTC.

The V and J genes are TRBV4-1 and TRBJ1-4; 7 positions match TRBD1. CDR3 length equals 17 residues. V lost 8 bases, J lost 8 bases, and 20 bases stayed unmatched. CDR1 is MGHRA and CDR2 is YSYEKL in the germline V gene. CDR3 bases: TGCGCCAGCCGTACACAGGGGCCAACCGTACTTGGGGAAAAACTGTTTTTT. Amino acids: CASRTQGPTVLGEKLFF.

V usage is TRBV5-1 and J usage is TRBJ2-1, with TRBD2 matching 8 bases. The V gene's germline CDR1 is SGHRS and CDR2 YFSETQ. This CDR3 spans 16 amino acids. V was clipped by 0 bases and J by 1 base; unmatched bases: 3. The CDR3 coding sequence is TGCGCCAGCAGCTTGGCCCGACTAGCGTCCTACAATGAGCAGTTCTTC. Its translation: CASSLARLASYNEQFF.

This chain connects TRBV18 to TRBJ2-7; 10 positions agree with TRBD2. Germline lookup yields CDR1 KGHSH and CDR2 LQKENI. The CDR3 extends over 16 amino acids. J gave up 3 bases and V 6 bases, and 11 bases lay outside the gene matches. The DNA for the CDR3 is TGTGCCAGCTCGTACAGCGGGGGGGCCTCGGACTACGAGCAGTACTTC. Protein product: CASSYSGGASDYEQYF.

The count of this clone is one. The CDR3 reads CASKLGQEPHTQYF. The CDR3, as DNA: TGTGCCAGCAAGTTGGGACAGGAGCCCCATACGCAGTATTTT. The rearrangement joins TRBV2 to TRBJ2-3; 8 bases are a match to TRBD1. CDR3 length: 14 amino acids. Germline assignment: CDR1 SNHLY and CDR2 FYNNEI. J lost 7 bases, V lost 7 bases, and 10 bases had no gene match.

The J gene is TRBJ2-7, the V gene TRBV5-4; 8 positions agree with TRBD1. CDR1 is SGHNT and CDR2 is YYREEE in the germline V gene (reference sequence). Trimming at V came to 4 bases and at J to 4 bases, leaving 7 bases not matched to a gene. The CDR3 is made up of 14 amino acids. The CDR3 region is CASSSKDREYEQYF. For the CDR3, the DNA is TGTGCCAGCAGCAGCAAGGACAGGGAGTACGAGCAGTACTTC.

V usage is TRBV6-6 and J usage is TRBJ2-7; tentative D call: TRBD1 (5 bases). Per germline, CDR1 MNHNY and CDR2 SVGAGI (reference sequence). Trimming shortened V by 5 bases and J by 2 bases, and 22 bases separated the two germline ends. This CDR3 is built from 17 residues. DNA for the CDR3: TGTGCCAGCAGTCATAGCCTCTCCAGGGCTTTTACCTACGAGCAGTACTTC. This gives the protein CASSHSLSRAFTYEQYF.

V usage is TRBV18 and J usage is TRBJ1-5; unclear D gene. V shed 4 bases and J shed 3 bases, with 10 bases lying between them. Germline CDR1 is KGHSH and CDR2 is LQKENI. The CDR3 length is 14 residues. The CDR3 reads CASSQSGYNQPQHF. The CDR3 DNA reads as TGTGCCAGCTCACAGTCAGGATACAATCAGCCCCAGCATTTT.

CDR3 nucleotides: TGTGCCAGCAGGTTTCAGGGGCAGGCCCGCCAAGAGACCCAGTACTTC. Its protein is CASRFQGQARQETQYF. J is TRBJ2-5 and V is TRBV2; possible D gene TRBD1, 6 bases. Trimming pared 6 bases from V and 1 base from J, leaving 18 bases between. The germline V gene has CDR1 SNHLY and CDR2 FYNNEI. The CDR3 loop spans 16 amino acids.

V gene TRBV10-2 combines with J gene TRBJ2-6; D remains unclear. Trimming stripped 0 bases from V and 0 bases from J, with 6 bases between. From germline, CDR1 is WSHSY and CDR2 SAAADI. The CDR3 length is 16 residues. This CDR3 reads CASSESGSSGANVLTF. DNA of the CDR3: TGCGCCAGCAGTGAGTCTGGCAGCTCTGGGGCCAACGTCCTGACTTTC.

The gene calls are TRBV7-3 and TRBJ2-2; TRBD2 aligns across 9 bases. Trimming cost V 0 bases and J 4 bases; bases outside gene matches: 6. CDR3 size: 17 residues. The V gene's germline CDR1 is SGHTA and CDR2 FQGTGA. Written as DNA, the CDR3 is TGTGCCAGCAGCTTAACGGTATCTAGCGGGACCACCGGGGAGCTGTTTTTT. Its protein is CASSLTVSSGTTGELFF.

The chain combines TRBV4-3 with TRBJ2-7; TRBD1 is a possible D gene (5 bases). Trimming cost V 2 bases and J 2 bases, with 10 bases left between them. Per germline, CDR1 LGHNA and CDR2 YSLEER. The CDR3 contains 14 residues. The CDR3 nucleotides read TGCGCCAGCAGCCAATCGACAGATCCCTACGAGCAGTACTTC. This gives the protein CASSQSTDPYEQYF.